This T cell receptor beta chain appears in the sequencing data of a study of T cells in localized non-small cell lung cancer. A remark on this clone: Antigen: not known.

The V gene lost 1 base and the J gene lost 1 base, with 0 bases spanning the gap. Germline loops: CDR1 SGHTA, CDR2 FQGNSA. There are 12 residues in the CDR3. TCRdb's copy holds only in-frame clones and misses some; the assay was immunoSEQ multiplex PCR. The sample has around 64,000 clones; roughly 90% are singletons. Findings and limits, study-wide: Overall survival was longer when the density of T cells in the blood was higher.

The chain joins TRBV7-2 to TRBJ2-3, with D uncertain. The sequence was collected from a man aged 35-69 years with stage I lung adenocarcinoma. This specimen was peripheral blood, taken before any cancer treatment. The DNA of the CDR3 is TGTGCCAGCAGCTTAGGCACAGATACGCAGTATTTT. The encoded protein is CASSLGTDTQYF.